The 2 T cell receptor beta chains given below trace back to one sample, sequenced in a study of metastatic and nonmetastatic thyroid tumors. TCRdb reanalyzed the PCR reads via MiXCR. The sample holds over 40,000 clones, more than 20% seen once. Patients had received no treatment of any kind before thyroid surgery. The source material was blood. These receptors came from a male donor with papillary thyroid cancer or a benign thyroid nodule (not recorded which). Some clones in this sample may be carry-over from other donors' samples.

This clone was recorded many times. The rearrangement uses TRBV19 and TRBJ1-5; no firm D call. The V end lost 0 bases, the J end lost 0 bases, and 6 bases lay between the germline ends. CDR1 is LNHDA and CDR2 is SQIVND in the germline V gene (reference sequence). This CDR3 comprises 15 residues. CDR3 loop: CASSIDGLSNQPQHF. The CDR3 DNA follows: TGTGCCAGTAGTATAGACGGCCTTAGCAATCAGCCCCAGCATTTT. Supplemented by reference TRBV19 and TRBJ1-5, the full variable domain reads DGGITQSPKYLFRKEGQNVTLSCEQNLNHDAMYWYRQDPGQGLRLIYYSQIVNDFQKGDIAEGYSVSREKKESFPLTVTSAQKNPTAFYLCASSIDGLSNQPQHFGDGTRLSIL.

This clone occurred many times. V is TRBV19 and J is TRBJ2-4, with TRBD2 matching 14 bases. The V and J ends lost 5 bases and 4 bases, in that order; junction bases with no gene match: 13. Germline CDR1 is LNHDA and CDR2 is SQIVND (reference sequence). This CDR3 contains 19 residues. The CDR3 DNA reads as TGTGCCAGTAGTGAACGACTAGCGGGAGGGCTTGGGGGTAAAAACATTCAGTACTTC. It translates to CASSERLAGGLGGKNIQYF.